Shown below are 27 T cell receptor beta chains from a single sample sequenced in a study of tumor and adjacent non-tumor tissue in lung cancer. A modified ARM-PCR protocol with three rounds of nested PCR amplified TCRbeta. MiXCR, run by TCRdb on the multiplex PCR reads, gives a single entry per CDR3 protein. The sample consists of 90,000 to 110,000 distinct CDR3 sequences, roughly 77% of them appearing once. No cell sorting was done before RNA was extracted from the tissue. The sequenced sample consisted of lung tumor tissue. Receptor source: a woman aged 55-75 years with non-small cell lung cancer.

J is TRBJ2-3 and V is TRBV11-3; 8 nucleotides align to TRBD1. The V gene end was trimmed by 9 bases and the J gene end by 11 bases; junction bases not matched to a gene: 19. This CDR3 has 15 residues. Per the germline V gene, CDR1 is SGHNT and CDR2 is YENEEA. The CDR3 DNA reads TGTGCCAGAAGCCCCGCCGGACAGGGAGGTCATATGCAGTATTTT. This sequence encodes CARSPAGQGGHMQYF.

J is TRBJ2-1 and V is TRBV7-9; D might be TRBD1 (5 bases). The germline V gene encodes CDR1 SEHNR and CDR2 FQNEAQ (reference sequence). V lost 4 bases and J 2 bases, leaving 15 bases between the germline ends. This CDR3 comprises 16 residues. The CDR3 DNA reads TGTGCCAGCAGCTCATCAGGGCAGGGCACCTACAATGAGCAGTTCTTC. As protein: CASSSSGQGTYNEQFF.

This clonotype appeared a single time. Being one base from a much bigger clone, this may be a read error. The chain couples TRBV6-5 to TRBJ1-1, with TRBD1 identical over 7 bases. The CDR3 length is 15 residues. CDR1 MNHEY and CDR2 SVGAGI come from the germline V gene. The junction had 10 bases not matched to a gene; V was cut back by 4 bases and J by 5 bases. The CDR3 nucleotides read TGTGCCAGCAGTTGCCGAGTAGGGGGCGCGACTGAAGCTTTCTTT. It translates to CASSCRVGGATEAFF.

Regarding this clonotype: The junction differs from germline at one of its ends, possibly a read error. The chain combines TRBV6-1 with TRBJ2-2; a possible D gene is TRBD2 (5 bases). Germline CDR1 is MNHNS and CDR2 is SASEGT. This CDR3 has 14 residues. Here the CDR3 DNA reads TGTGCCAGCAGTGAAGTGCAGCGATTCGGGGAGTTGTTTTTT. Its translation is CASSEVQRFGELFF.

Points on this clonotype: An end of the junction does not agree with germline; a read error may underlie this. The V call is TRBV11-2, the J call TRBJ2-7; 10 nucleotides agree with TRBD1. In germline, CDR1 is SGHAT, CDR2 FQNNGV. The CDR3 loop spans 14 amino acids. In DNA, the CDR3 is TGTGCCAGCACCTACCGGGACAGGGGCTACGAACAGTATTTC. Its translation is CASTYRDRGYEQYF.

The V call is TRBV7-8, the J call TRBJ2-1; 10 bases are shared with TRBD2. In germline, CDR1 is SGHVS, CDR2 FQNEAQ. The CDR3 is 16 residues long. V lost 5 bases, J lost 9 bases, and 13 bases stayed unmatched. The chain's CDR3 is CASSIIWPSGGTEQFF. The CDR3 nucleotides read TGTGCCAGCAGCATAATTTGGCCTAGCGGGGGTACTGAGCAGTTCTTC.

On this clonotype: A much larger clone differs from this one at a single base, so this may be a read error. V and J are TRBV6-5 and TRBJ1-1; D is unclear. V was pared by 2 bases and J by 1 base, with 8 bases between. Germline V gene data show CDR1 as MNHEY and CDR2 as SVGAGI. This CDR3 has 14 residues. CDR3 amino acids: CASSYPRQNTEAFF. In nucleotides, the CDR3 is TGTGCCAGCAGTTACCCGAGACAGAACACTGAAGCTTTCTTT.

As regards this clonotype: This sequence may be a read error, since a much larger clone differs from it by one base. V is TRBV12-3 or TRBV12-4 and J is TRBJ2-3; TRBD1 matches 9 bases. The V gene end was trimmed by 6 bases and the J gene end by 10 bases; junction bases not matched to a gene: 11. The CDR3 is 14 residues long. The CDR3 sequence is CASRTETGGDAQYF. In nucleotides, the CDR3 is TGTGCCAGCAGAACCGAGACAGGGGGGGATGCGCAGTATTTT.

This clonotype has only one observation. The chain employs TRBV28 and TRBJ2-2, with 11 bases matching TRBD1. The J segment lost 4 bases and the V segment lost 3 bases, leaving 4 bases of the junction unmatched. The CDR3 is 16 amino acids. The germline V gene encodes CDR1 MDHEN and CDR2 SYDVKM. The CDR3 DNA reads TGTGCCAGCAGTTTCGGACAGGGGGCGGGCACCGGGGAGCTGTTTTTT. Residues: CASSFGQGAGTGELFF.

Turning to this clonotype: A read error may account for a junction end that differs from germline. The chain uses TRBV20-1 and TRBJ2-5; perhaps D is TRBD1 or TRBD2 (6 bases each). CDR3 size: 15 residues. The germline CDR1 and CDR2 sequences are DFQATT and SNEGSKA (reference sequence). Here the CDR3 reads CIARDVGDTLGTQYF. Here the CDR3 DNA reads TGCATTGCTAGAGATGTAGGGGACACCCTGGGGACTCAGTACTTC.

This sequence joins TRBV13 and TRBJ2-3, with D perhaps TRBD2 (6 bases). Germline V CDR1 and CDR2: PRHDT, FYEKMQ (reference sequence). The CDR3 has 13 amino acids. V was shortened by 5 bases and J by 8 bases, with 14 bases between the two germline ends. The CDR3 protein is CASSNLATGTQYF. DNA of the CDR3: TGTGCCAGCAGCAATCTAGCGACGGGTACGCAGTATTTT.

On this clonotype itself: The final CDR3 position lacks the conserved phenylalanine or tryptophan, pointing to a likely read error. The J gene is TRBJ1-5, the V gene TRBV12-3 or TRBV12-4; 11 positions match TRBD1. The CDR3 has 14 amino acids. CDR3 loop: CVSSGQGAPQPQHL. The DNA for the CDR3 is TGTGTCAGCAGCGGACAGGGGGCGCCTCAGCCCCAGCATTTA.

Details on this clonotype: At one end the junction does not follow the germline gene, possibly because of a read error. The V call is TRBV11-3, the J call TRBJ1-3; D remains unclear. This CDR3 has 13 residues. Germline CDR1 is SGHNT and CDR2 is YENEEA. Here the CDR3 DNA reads TGTGCCAGCAGGGAGGACTCTAGAAACATCATATATTTT. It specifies CASREDSRNIIYF.

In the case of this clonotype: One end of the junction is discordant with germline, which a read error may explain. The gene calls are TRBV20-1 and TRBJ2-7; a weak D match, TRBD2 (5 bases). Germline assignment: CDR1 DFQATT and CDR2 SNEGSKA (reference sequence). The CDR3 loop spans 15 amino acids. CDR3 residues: CSTRDSSGVLFEQYF. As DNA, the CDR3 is TGTAGTACTAGAGATTCAAGTGGGGTACTTTTCGAACAGTACTTC.

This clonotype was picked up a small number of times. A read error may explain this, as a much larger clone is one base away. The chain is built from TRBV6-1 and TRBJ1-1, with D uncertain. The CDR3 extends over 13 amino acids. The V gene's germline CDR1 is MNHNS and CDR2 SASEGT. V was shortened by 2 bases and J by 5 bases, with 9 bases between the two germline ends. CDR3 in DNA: TGTGCCAGCAGTGAAACAGTGTGGACTGAAGCTTTCTTT. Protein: CASSETVWTEAFF.

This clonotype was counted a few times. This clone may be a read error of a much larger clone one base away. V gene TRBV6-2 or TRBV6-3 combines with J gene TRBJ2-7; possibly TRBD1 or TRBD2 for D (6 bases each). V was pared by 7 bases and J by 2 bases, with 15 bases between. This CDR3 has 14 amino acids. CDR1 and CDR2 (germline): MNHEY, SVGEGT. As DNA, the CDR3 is TGTGCCAGCAATAGGGGGGCGGAGCCCTACGAGCAGTACTTC. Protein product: CASNRGAEPYEQYF.

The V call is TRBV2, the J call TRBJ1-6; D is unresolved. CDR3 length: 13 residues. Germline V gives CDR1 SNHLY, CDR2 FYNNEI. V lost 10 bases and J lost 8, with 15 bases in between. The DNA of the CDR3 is TGTGCCACCATGATCCCGCCGGATTCACCCCTCCACTTT. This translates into CATMIPPDSPLHF.

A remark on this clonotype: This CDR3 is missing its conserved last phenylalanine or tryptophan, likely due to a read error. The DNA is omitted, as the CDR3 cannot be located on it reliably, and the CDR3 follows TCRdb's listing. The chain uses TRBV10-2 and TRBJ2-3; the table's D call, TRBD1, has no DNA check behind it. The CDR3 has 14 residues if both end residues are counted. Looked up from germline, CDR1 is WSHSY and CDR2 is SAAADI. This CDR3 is CATSTGSFTDTQYL.

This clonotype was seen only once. In nucleotides, the CDR3 is TGTGCCAGCAGTTTTTCCCAATATGCGGGTAATGAGCAGTTCTTC. This codes for CASSFSQYAGNEQFF. V is TRBV6-5 and J is TRBJ2-1; possible D gene TRBD2, 5 bases. Germline CDR1 and CDR2: MNHEY and SVGAGI. The V end was cut by 4 bases, the J end by 7 bases, with 17 bases between. The length of the CDR3 is 15 residues.

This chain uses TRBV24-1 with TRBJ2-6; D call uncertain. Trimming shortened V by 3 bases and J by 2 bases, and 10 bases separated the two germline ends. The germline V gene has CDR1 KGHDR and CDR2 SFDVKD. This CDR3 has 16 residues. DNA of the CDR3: TGTGCCACCAGTGATGCAACCCCCCCTGGGGCCAACGTCCTGACTTTC. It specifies CATSDATPPGANVLTF.

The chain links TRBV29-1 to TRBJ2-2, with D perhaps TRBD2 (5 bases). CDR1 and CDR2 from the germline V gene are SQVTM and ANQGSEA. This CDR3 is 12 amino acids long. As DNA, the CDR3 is TGCAACGTAGGACTGCCCGGGGGGGAGCTGTTTTTT. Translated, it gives CNVGLPGGELFF.

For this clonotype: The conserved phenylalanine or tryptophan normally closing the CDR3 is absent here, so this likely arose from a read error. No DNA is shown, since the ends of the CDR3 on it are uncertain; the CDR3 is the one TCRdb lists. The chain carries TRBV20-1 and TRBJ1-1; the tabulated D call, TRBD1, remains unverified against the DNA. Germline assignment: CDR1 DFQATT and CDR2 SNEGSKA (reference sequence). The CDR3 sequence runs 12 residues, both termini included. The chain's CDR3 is CSAGGFLTEALY.

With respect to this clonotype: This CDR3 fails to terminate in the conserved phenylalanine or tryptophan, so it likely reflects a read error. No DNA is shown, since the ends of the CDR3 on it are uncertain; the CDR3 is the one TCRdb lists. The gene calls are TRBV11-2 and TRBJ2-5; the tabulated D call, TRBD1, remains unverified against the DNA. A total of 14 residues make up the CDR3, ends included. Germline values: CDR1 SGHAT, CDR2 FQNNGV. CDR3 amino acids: CASSRIDRGGTHYS.

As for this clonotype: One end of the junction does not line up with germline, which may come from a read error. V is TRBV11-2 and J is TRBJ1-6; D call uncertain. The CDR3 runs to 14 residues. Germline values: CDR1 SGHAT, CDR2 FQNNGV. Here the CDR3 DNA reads TGTGCCAGCAGCTTAGAAGTAAGTAATTCAGCCCTCCACTTC. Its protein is CASSLEVSNSALHF.

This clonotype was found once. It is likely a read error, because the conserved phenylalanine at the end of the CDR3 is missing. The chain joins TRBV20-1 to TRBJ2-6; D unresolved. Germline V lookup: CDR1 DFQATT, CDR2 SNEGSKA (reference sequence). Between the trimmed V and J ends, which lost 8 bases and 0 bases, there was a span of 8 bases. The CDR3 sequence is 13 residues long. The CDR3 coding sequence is TGCAGTACTCGAGTCTCTGGGGCCAACGTCCTGACTATC. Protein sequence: CSTRVSGANVLTI.

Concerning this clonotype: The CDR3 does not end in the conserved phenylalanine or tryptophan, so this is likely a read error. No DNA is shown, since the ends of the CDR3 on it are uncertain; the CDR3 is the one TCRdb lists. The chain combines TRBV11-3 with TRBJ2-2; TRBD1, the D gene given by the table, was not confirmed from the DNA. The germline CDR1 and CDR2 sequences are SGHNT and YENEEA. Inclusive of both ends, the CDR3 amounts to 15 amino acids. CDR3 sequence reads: CASSPGTGVTGELYL.

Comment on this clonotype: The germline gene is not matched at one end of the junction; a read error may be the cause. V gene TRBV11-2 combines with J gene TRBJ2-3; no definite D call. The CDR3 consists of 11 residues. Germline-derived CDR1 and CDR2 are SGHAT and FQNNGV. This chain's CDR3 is CASSSTDTHNF. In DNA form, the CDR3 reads TGTGCCAGCAGCTCAACAGATACGCACAATTTT.